This T cell receptor (beta chain) was recorded in a study of patients and donors after allogeneic stem cell transplantation. Per the germline V gene, CDR1 is SEHNR and CDR2 is FQNEAQ (reference sequence). The CDR3 is 13 amino acids. From the RT-PCR reads, TCRdb called clonotypes with MiXCR, one entry per CDR3 protein. The sample holds about a million distinct CDR3 sequences; approximately 19% are singletons and the top ten take around 5.5%. For this clonotype: A far larger clone is off by one base, so a read error is likely.

The V gene is TRBV7-9, the J gene TRBJ1-5; 7 bases fit TRBD1. The sequenced sample consisted of blood, either unsorted or a sorted T cell fraction (not recorded which). The sequence was obtained from a human donor who was either an allogeneic HSCT recipient or a stem cell or donor lymphocyte infusion donor (not recorded which). It is not recorded whose cells these are; they may come from a transplant donor. The CDR3 region is CSSSLGGGQPQHF. The DNA for the CDR3 is TGTTCCAGCAGCTTAGGGGGCGGTCAGCCCCAGCATTTT.